These 12 T cell receptor beta chains were sequenced from one sample in a study of breast tumors, draining lymph nodes, adjacent tissues. TCRdb passed the multiplex PCR reads through MiXCR, listing each CDR3 protein once. The table records about 13,000 distinct CDR3 sequences, 62% of them present only once. The material sequenced was tumor-adjacent breast tissue. The receptor set was obtained from a female donor with breast cancer. Some clones in this sample may be carry-over from other donors' samples.

With regard to this clonotype: The junction and the germline gene differ at one end; a read error may be behind it. V and J are TRBV7-9 and TRBJ2-3; maybe TRBD2 (6 bases). Per germline, CDR1 SEHNR and CDR2 FQNEAQ (reference sequence). This CDR3 has 17 residues. The CDR3 nucleotides are TGTGCCAGCAGCCACCAAAAAGGGACTTATAGCACAGATCCGCAGTATTTT. As protein: CASSHQKGTYSTDPQYF.

This clonotype was detected a few times. This rearrangement joins TRBV29-1 to TRBJ1-2; possible D gene TRBD1, 6 bases. The CDR3 sequence is 14 residues long. Germline values: CDR1 SQVTM, CDR2 ANQGSEA. V was clipped by 7 bases and J by 8 bases, with 23 bases between them. In DNA, the CDR3 is TGCAGCGCTCCGGGTCCTACAGGGTTTGGCGGCTACACCTTC. Its translation: CSAPGPTGFGGYTF.

The rearrangement links TRBV6-6 to TRBJ2-3, with 9 nucleotides matching TRBD2. The CDR3 is 16 amino acids. V lost 5 bases and J lost 3; bases outside the gene matches: 9. Germline V gene sequence: CDR1 MNHNY, CDR2 SVGAGI (reference sequence). The CDR3 loop is CASSRGLAGVTDTQYF. The CDR3, as DNA: TGTGCCAGCAGTAGGGGACTAGCTGGTGTAACAGATACGCAGTATTTT.

The chain carries TRBV20-1 and TRBJ2-1; maybe TRBD2 (5 bases). Germline V gene sequence: CDR1 DFQATT, CDR2 SNEGSKA (reference sequence). The CDR3 loop spans 13 amino acids. V lost 6 bases, J lost 7 bases, and 16 bases lay in between. This CDR3 reads CSARRDTFNEQFF. The CDR3, as DNA: TGCAGTGCCAGACGGGATACATTTAATGAGCAGTTCTTC.

V gene TRBV24-1 combines with J gene TRBJ2-1; tentatively, D is TRBD1 (5 bases). CDR1 is KGHDR, CDR2 SFDVKD, per germline. Trimming removed 6 bases at V and 7 bases at J, with 9 bases between. The CDR3 runs to 12 residues. The CDR3: CATSHRLNEQFF. Here the CDR3 DNA reads TGTGCCACCAGTCACAGGCTTAATGAGCAGTTCTTC.

This clonotype has a handful of counts. V gene TRBV4-2 combines with J gene TRBJ2-2; TRBD2 is a possible D gene (6 bases). Trimming removed 6 bases from V and 4 bases from J, with 12 bases in between. The CDR3 totals 14 residues. The germline CDR1 and CDR2 sequences are LGHNA and YNFKEQ. CDR3 protein: CASREGLATGELFF. The CDR3 nucleotides read TGTGCCAGCAGAGAGGGACTTGCCACCGGGGAGCTGTTTTTT.

The chain combines TRBV5-1 with TRBJ2-3; 13 positions match TRBD2. Germline CDR1 and CDR2: SGHRS and YFSETQ. This CDR3 contains 16 residues. V shed 4 bases, J shed 7 bases, and the junction held 9 bases outside the gene matches. CDR3: CASSPGTSGNMNTQYF. The CDR3 DNA reads TGCGCCAGCAGCCCGGGGACTAGCGGGAATATGAATACGCAGTATTTT.

This clonotype was seen repeatedly, ten times or more. V gene TRBV5-1 combines with J gene TRBJ1-4; 8 nucleotides line up with TRBD1. CDR1 SGHRS and CDR2 YFSETQ come from the germline V gene. Trimming at V came to 0 bases and at J to 6 bases, leaving 7 bases not matched to a gene. The CDR3 sequence is 16 residues long. CDR3: CASSLEGTGGDEKLFF. CDR3 nucleotide sequence: TGCGCCAGCAGCTTGGAAGGAACAGGGGGTGATGAAAAACTGTTTTTT.

This clonotype was recorded many times. V gene TRBV12-1 combines with J gene TRBJ2-2; the D call TRBD2 from the table was never checked on the DNA. TRBV12-1 represents a pseudogene. The CDR3 is made up of 16 amino acids. The CDR3 nucleotides are TGTGCCAGCAGGACCACCGGGGGGGGGTCCACCGGGGAGCTGTTTTTT. Protein product: CASRTTGGGSTGELFF.

This chain joins TRBV5-1 and TRBJ2-3; D is tentatively TRBD1 or TRBD2 (5 bases each). V lost 5 bases and J 6 bases, leaving 16 bases between the germline ends. Looked up from germline, CDR1 is SGHRS and CDR2 is YFSETQ. CDR3 length: 14 amino acids. This CDR3 reads CASRFEPGTDTQYF. As DNA, the CDR3 is TGCGCCAGCAGATTCGAACCCGGGACGGATACGCAGTATTTT.

The chain carries TRBV10-3 and TRBJ1-4; D not resolved. This CDR3 has 16 amino acids. Germline V gene lookup returns CDR1 ENHRY and CDR2 SYGVKD. The V end was cut by 1 base, the J end by 3 bases, with 12 bases between. CDR3 in amino acids: CAISEYKAEANEKLFF. The CDR3 DNA reads TGTGCCATCAGTGAGTATAAGGCGGAAGCTAATGAAAAACTGTTTTTT.

This clonotype was observed many times. The chain combines TRBV6-1 with TRBJ1-4, with 12 bases identical to TRBD1. Trimming at V came to 5 bases and at J to 7 bases, leaving 8 bases not matched to a gene. This CDR3 comprises 16 residues. In germline, CDR1 is MNHNS, CDR2 SASEGT. The CDR3 DNA reads TGTGCCAGCAGTTTACCGGGACAGGGGGCGCGTGAAAAACTGTTTTTT. Translation: CASSLPGQGAREKLFF.